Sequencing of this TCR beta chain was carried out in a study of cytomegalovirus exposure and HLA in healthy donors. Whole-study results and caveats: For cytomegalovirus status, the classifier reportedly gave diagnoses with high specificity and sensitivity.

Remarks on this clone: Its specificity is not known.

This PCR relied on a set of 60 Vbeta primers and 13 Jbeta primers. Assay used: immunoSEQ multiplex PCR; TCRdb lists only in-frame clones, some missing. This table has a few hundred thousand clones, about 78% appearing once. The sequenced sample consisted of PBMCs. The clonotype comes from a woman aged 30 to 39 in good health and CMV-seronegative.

CDR3 amino acids: CASSLLGDHYGYTF. Here the CDR3 DNA reads TGCGCCAGCAGCTTGTTAGGGGATCACTATGGCTACACCTTC. The rearrangement uses TRBV5-1 and TRBJ1-2, with D tentatively TRBD1 (5 bases). The CDR3 length is 14 residues. V lost 1 base, J lost 3 bases, and 10 bases lay in between. The germline V gene encodes CDR1 SGHRS and CDR2 YFSETQ.